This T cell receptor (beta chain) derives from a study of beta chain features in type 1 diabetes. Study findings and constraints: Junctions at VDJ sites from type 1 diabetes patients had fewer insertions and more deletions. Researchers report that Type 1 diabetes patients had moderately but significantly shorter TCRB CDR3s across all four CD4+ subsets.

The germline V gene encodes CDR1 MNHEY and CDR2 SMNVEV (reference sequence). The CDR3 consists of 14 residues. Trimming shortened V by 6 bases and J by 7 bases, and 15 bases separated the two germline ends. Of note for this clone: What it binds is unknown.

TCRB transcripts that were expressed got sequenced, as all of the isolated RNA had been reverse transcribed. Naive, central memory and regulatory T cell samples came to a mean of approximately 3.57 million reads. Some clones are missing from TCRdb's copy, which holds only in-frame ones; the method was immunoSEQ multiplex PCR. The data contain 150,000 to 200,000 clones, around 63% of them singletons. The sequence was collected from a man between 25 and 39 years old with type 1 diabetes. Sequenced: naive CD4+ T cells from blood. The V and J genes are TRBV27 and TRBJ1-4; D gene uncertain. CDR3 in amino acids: CASSPATMGEKLFF. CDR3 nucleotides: TGTGCCAGCAGCCCCGCGACAATGGGTGAAAAACTGTTTTTT.